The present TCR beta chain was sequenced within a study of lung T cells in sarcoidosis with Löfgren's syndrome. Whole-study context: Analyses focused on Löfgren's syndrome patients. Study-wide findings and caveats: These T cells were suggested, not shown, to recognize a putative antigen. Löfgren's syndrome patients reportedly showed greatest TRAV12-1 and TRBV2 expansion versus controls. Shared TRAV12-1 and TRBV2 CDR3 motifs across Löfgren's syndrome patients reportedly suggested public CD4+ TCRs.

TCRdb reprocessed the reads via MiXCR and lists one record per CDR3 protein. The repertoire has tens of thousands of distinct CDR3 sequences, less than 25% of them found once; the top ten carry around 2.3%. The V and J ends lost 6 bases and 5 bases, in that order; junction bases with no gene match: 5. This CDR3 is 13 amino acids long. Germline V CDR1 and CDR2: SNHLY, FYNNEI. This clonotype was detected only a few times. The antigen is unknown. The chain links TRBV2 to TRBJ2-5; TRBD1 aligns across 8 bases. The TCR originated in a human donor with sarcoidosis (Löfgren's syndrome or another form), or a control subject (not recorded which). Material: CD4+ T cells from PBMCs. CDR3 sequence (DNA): TGTGCCAGCAGACCCACAGGGGGGGAGACCCAGTACTTC. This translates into CASRPTGGETQYF.